This entry lists 20 T cell receptor beta chains sequenced from one sample in a study of CD8 T cells in seronegative destructive rheumatoid arthritis. The protocol was immunoSEQ multiplex PCR, while the TCRdb copy is restricted to in-frame clones and leaves out a portion. This sample has more than 10,000 clones, with around 83% found just once. Sequenced: CD8+ T cells from blood. These receptors came from a woman aged 30 to 50 with seronegative destructive rheumatoid arthritis.

The genes are TRBV2 and TRBJ1-2, with 7 bases identical to TRBD1. This CDR3 comprises 16 residues. From germline, CDR1 is SNHLY and CDR2 FYNNEI. Trimming took 7 bases from V and 4 from J; bases not matched to a gene: 15. In DNA, the CDR3 is TGTGCCAGCAACCGGGAGAGACAGGGAAGGCCCTATGGCTACACCTTC. It is translated as CASNRERQGRPYGYTF.

The chain carries TRBV11-3 and TRBJ1-5; D call uncertain. Per germline, CDR1 SGHNT and CDR2 YENEEA. The CDR3 is made up of 11 amino acids. CDR3 sequence: CVKRGPAPQHF. The CDR3 DNA is TGTGTTAAAAGAGGGCCGGCGCCCCAGCATTTT.

The chain combines TRBV7-9 with TRBJ1-5; no definite D call. Germline V gene lookup returns CDR1 SEHNR and CDR2 FQNEAQ (reference sequence). The CDR3 sequence is 14 residues long. The V end was cut by 5 bases, the J end by 0 bases, with 8 bases between. In nucleotides, the CDR3 is TGTGCCAGCAGCAGGACTCATAGCAATCAGCCCCAGCATTTT. This encodes CASSRTHSNQPQHF.

This chain joins TRBV5-8 and TRBJ2-3, with a tentative D call TRBD1 (6 bases). The V and J ends lost 2 bases and 2 bases respectively, with 12 bases between them. Germline V gives CDR1 SGHTS, CDR2 YDEGEE. The CDR3 covers 15 residues. The CDR3 loop is CASSFGQTTTDTQYF. CDR3 in DNA: TGTGCCAGCAGCTTCGGACAGACAACCACAGATACGCAGTATTTT.

This chain connects TRBV28 to TRBJ2-1; 11 positions match TRBD2. Trimming took 1 base from V and 2 from J; bases not matched to a gene: 1. Germline lookup yields CDR1 MDHEN and CDR2 SYDVKM. This CDR3 is built from 16 residues. The CDR3 reads CASSLLGLAAYNEQFF. Here the CDR3 DNA reads TGTGCCAGCAGTTTATTGGGACTAGCGGCCTACAATGAGCAGTTCTTC.

The V call is TRBV4-1, the J call TRBJ2-2; possible D gene TRBD2, 5 bases. Trimming took off 2 bases at V and 7 bases at J, with 8 bases between the two ends. Per the germline V gene, CDR1 is MGHRA and CDR2 is YSYEKL. The CDR3 is 13 residues long. CDR3 DNA sequence: TGCGCCAGCAGCCAATACGACTACGGGGAGCTGTTTTTT. Its protein is CASSQYDYGELFF.

The chain links TRBV28 to TRBJ2-2; D gene uncertain. The CDR3 extends over 16 amino acids. The germline V and J ends were trimmed by 6 bases and 1 base, with 15 bases remaining between them. Germline values: CDR1 MDHEN, CDR2 SYDVKM. The CDR3 sequence is CASSLSTFLNTGELFF. In nucleotides, the CDR3 is TGTGCCAGCAGCCTTTCGACATTCCTGAACACCGGGGAGCTGTTTTTT.

The chain is built from TRBV7-9 and TRBJ1-6; 8 nucleotides match TRBD1. Germline V gene sequence: CDR1 SEHNR, CDR2 FQNEAQ (reference sequence). The CDR3 sequence is 16 residues long. J was trimmed by 5 bases and V by 2 bases; bases with no gene match: 5. DNA of the CDR3: TGTGCCAGCAGCTTATCCGGACAGGGAAATAATTCACCCCTCCACTTT. This gives the protein CASSLSGQGNNSPLHF. Using reference TRBV7-9 and TRBJ1-6 for the parts outside the CDR3, the full variable domain is DTGVSQNPRHKITKRGQNVTFRCDPISEHNRLYWYRQTLGQGPEFLTYFQNEAQLEKSRLLSDRFSAERPKGSFSTLEIQRTEQGDSAMYLCASSLSGQGNNSPLHFGNGTRLTVT.

In this sample, this clone turned up a few times. This chain joins TRBV4-1 and TRBJ2-1; D might be TRBD1 (6 bases). Germline V lookup: CDR1 MGHRA, CDR2 YSYEKL. CDR3 length: 11 amino acids. V lost 5 bases, J lost 13 bases, and 12 bases lay in between. The CDR3 protein is CASSYGQSQFF. CDR3 sequence (DNA): TGCGCCAGCAGCTACGGACAGAGTCAGTTCTTC.

CDR3: CASSFGQGPEWETQYF. DNA for the CDR3: TGTGCCAGCAGCTTTGGACAGGGTCCTGAATGGGAGACCCAGTACTTC. The rearrangement joins TRBV5-4 to TRBJ2-5; TRBD1 aligns across 8 bases. Germline V CDR1 and CDR2: SGHNT, YYREEE (reference sequence). This CDR3 is built from 16 residues. V shed 2 bases, J shed 5 bases, and the junction held 11 bases outside the gene matches.

The gene calls are TRBV13 and TRBJ2-3, with D possibly TRBD2 on 7 matching bases. The CDR3 runs to 20 residues. Trimming took off 4 bases at V and 0 bases at J, with 26 bases between the two ends. Germline assignment: CDR1 PRHDT and CDR2 FYEKMQ (reference sequence). CDR3 nucleotide sequence: TGTGCCAGCAGCTCCTACAAGATTGCGGGGGCCCCAGAAAGCACAGATACGCAGTATTTT. Amino acids: CASSSYKIAGAPESTDTQYF.

The gene calls are TRBV27 and TRBJ1-6, with 9 nucleotides matching TRBD1. The germline V gene has CDR1 MNHEY and CDR2 SMNVEV (reference sequence). The ends lost 8 bases at V and 9 bases at J; junction bases unmatched: 14. The CDR3 sequence is 16 residues long. As DNA, the CDR3 is TGTGCCAGCTCTCGGCCGATAGGACAGGGGACTTCACCCCTCCACTTT. Translated: CASSRPIGQGTSPLHF.

The chain couples TRBV28 to TRBJ1-5; TRBD1 aligns across 7 bases. V lost 5 bases, J lost 0 bases, and 1 base stayed unmatched. CDR1 is MDHEN and CDR2 is SYDVKM in the germline V gene. The CDR3 totals 14 residues. The CDR3 region is CASSNRGSNQPQHF. Here the CDR3 DNA reads TGTGCCAGCAGTAACAGGGGTAGCAATCAGCCCCAGCATTTT.

This rearrangement joins TRBV18 to TRBJ2-5; TRBD2 is a possible D gene (5 bases). Looked up from germline, CDR1 is KGHSH and CDR2 is LQKENI. Trimming cost V 6 bases and J 5 bases, with 22 bases left between them. This CDR3 has 16 amino acids. CDR3 residues: CASSLYPSSLGETQYF. The CDR3 DNA reads TGTGCCAGCTCCCTTTATCCTAGCAGTCTCGGGGAGACCCAGTACTTC.

This clone occurred once. The rearrangement uses TRBV19 and TRBJ1-1; D is undetermined. The V gene's germline CDR1 is LNHDA and CDR2 SQIVND (reference sequence). This CDR3 is built from 15 residues. Trimming took 4 bases from V and 0 from J, leaving 12 bases between them. This CDR3 reads CASSTSGVMNTEAFF. The CDR3 DNA reads TGTGCCAGTAGTACTAGCGGGGTCATGAACACTGAAGCTTTCTTT.

This rearrangement joins TRBV15 to TRBJ2-1; a weak D match, TRBD2 (6 bases). The CDR3 contains 12 residues. The germline gives CDR1 LNHNV, CDR2 YYDKDF (reference sequence). V lost 7 bases and J lost 15, with 19 bases in between. For the CDR3, the DNA is TGTGCCACCAATACGGGACTCTCATCTATGTTCTTC. Protein: CATNTGLSSMFF. Full variable domain (outside the CDR3, taken from reference TRBV15 and TRBJ2-1): DAMVIQNPRYQVTQFGKPVTLSCSQTLNHNVMYWYQQKSSQAPKLLFHYYDKDFNNEADTPDNFQSRRPNTSFCFLDIRSPGLGDTAMYLCATNTGLSSMFFGPGTRLTVL.

The chain recombines TRBV15 with TRBJ2-1; D remains ambiguous. Germline V lookup: CDR1 LNHNV, CDR2 YYDKDF (reference sequence). With 0 bases removed from V and 4 bases from J, the gap between germline ends came to 10 bases. This CDR3 is 15 amino acids long. The CDR3 nucleotides read TGTGCCACCAGCAGAGATAATACACCATACAATGAGCAGTTCTTC. Translation gives CATSRDNTPYNEQFF.

This chain connects TRBV7-9 to TRBJ2-7; maybe TRBD1 (5 bases). Germline values: CDR1 SEHNR, CDR2 FQNEAQ (reference sequence). The V and J ends lost 4 bases and 4 bases respectively, with 11 bases between them. The CDR3 consists of 13 residues. The DNA for the CDR3 is TGTGCCAGCAGCTCGCCAGGGCGGTACGAGCAGTACTTC. The encoded protein is CASSSPGRYEQYF.

The J gene is TRBJ2-1, the V gene TRBV7-9; the match to TRBD2 covers 11 bases. Trimming cost V 6 bases and J 7 bases; bases outside gene matches: 8. CDR3 length: 15 residues. Germline CDR1 and CDR2: SEHNR and FQNEAQ (reference sequence). The CDR3 DNA reads as TGTGCCAGCAGTACTAGCGGGGGAAGTGGGAATGAGCAGTTCTTC. This sequence encodes CASSTSGGSGNEQFF.

The chain carries TRBV5-1 and TRBJ1-1, with unresolved D. V lost 0 bases, J lost 1 base, and 10 bases lay in between. This CDR3 contains 15 residues. Germline V gene lookup returns CDR1 SGHRS and CDR2 YFSETQ. CDR3 protein: CASSLGTESNTEAFF. In DNA, the CDR3 is TGCGCCAGCAGCTTGGGAACGGAGTCGAACACTGAAGCTTTCTTT.